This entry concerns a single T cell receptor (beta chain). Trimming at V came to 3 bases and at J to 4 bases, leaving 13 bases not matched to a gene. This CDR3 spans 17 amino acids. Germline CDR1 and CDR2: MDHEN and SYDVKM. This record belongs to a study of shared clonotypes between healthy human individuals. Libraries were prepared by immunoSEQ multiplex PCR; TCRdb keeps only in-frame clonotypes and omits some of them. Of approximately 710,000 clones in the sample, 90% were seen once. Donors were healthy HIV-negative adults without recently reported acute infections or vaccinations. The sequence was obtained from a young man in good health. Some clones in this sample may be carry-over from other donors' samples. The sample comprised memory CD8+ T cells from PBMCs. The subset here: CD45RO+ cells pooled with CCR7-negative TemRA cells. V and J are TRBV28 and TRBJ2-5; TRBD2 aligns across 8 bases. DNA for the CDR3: TGTGCCAGCAGTTTCCCCCAAGCGGGAGAGAGGGGAGAGACCCAGTACTTC. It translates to CASSFPQAGERGETQYF.